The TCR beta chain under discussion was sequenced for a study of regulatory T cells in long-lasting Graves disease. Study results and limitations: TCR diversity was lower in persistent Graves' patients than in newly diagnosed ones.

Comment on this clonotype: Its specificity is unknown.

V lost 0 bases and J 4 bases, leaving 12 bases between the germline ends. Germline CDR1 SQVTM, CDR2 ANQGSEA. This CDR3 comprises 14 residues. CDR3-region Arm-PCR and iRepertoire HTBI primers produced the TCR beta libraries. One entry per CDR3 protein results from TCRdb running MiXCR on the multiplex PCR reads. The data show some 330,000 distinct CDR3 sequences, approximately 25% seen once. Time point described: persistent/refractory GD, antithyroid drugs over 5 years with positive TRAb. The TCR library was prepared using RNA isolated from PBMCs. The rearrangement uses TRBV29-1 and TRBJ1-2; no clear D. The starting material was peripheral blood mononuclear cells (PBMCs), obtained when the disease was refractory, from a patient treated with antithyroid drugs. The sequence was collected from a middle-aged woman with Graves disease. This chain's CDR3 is CSVEDRAAIYGYTF. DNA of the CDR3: TGCAGCGTTGAAGATCGAGCAGCCATCTATGGCTACACCTTC.